The 2 T cell receptor beta chains listed next were all sequenced from one sample in a study of technical replicates of blood from several donors. Profiling relied on immunoSEQ multiplex PCR, and the TCRdb table lists in-frame clones only, not all of them. This table has tens of thousands of clones, 90% to 95% appearing once. Sequencing was done on a sample of PBMCs. These receptors came from a human donor in good health. Some clones in this sample may be carry-over from other donors' samples.

This chain's CDR3 is CAISRTGGNTEAFF. The CDR3 DNA sequence: TGTGCCATCAGTAGGACAGGGGGCAACACTGAAGCTTTCTTT. J is TRBJ1-1 and V is TRBV10-3, with TRBD1 matching 11 bases. Germline V lookup: CDR1 ENHRY, CDR2 SYGVKD. This CDR3 spans 14 amino acids. V lost 5 bases and J lost 2; bases outside the gene matches: 1.

This chain links TRBV2 with TRBJ2-7; a weak D match, TRBD1 (5 bases). CDR1 is SNHLY and CDR2 is FYNNEI in the germline V gene. Trimming stripped 0 bases from V and 1 base from J, with 10 bases between. This CDR3 contains 15 residues. The CDR3 region is CASSEAGAYSYEQYF. CDR3 nucleotides: TGTGCCAGCAGTGAAGCAGGGGCCTATTCCTACGAGCAGTACTTC.